Each of the 23 T cell receptor beta chains below was sequenced from the same sample in a study of T cell responses to AZD1222 COVID-19 vaccine. Some clones are missing from TCRdb's copy, which holds only in-frame ones; the method was immunoSEQ multiplex PCR. The sample lists about 140,000 clones; about 93% were seen once. Sequenced material: peripheral blood, taken 28 days after the second AZD1222 dose. These receptors were taken from an adult who received the AZD1222 COVID-19 vaccine.

This chain joins TRBV10-3 and TRBJ1-4; possible D gene TRBD1, 5 bases. V was clipped by 0 bases and J by 10 bases, with 15 bases between them. CDR1 and CDR2 (germline): ENHRY, SYGVKD. This CDR3 contains 15 residues. As DNA, the CDR3 is TGTGCCATCAGTGAGTCGGGCAGGGATTACGGAAAACTGTTTTTT. This codes for CAISESGRDYGKLFF.

The chain is built from TRBV30 and TRBJ2-1; TRBD1 matches 11 bases. The CDR3 extends over 13 amino acids. V was clipped by 8 bases and J by 6 bases; unmatched bases: 6. Germline CDR1 reads GTSNPN; CDR2 reads SVGIG (reference sequence). The CDR3 DNA sequence: TGTGCCCGAACCGGGACAGGGGGCAATGAGCAGTTCTTC. Amino acids: CARTGTGGNEQFF.

This rearrangement joins TRBV18 to TRBJ1-1; D might be TRBD1 (6 bases). Trimming shortened V by 3 bases and J by 3 bases, and 20 bases separated the two germline ends. This CDR3 has 17 residues. Germline lookup yields CDR1 KGHSH and CDR2 LQKENI. Here the CDR3 reads CASSPQGGLRTDTEAFF. Here the CDR3 DNA reads TGTGCCAGCTCACCTCAAGGGGGACTCCGCACGGACACTGAAGCTTTCTTT.

The chain combines TRBV28 with TRBJ2-7; D is unresolved. With 7 bases removed from V and 2 bases from J, the gap between germline ends came to 9 bases. The CDR3 is 12 amino acids. The germline V gene encodes CDR1 MDHEN and CDR2 SYDVKM. The DNA of the CDR3 is TGTGCCAGCATCGGCACCGCCTACGAGCAGTACTTC. It specifies CASIGTAYEQYF.

The V call is TRBV9, the J call TRBJ1-6, with 9 bases matching TRBD1. Germline CDR1 and CDR2: SGDLS and YYNGEE. This CDR3 has 14 amino acids. With V trimmed by 3 bases and J by 8 bases, 3 bases remained unmatched. The CDR3: CASSEGTGYSPLHF. The CDR3 region has the DNA TGTGCCAGCAGCGAAGGGACAGGGTATTCACCCCTCCACTTT. The full variable domain, with the rest looked up from reference TRBV9 and TRBJ1-6, is DSGVTQTPKHLITATGQRVTLRCSPRSGDLSVYWYQQSLDQGLQFLIQYYNGEERAKGNILERFSAQQFPDLHSELNLSSLELGDSALYFCASSEGTGYSPLHFGNGTRLTVT.

The V call is TRBV5-1, the J call TRBJ2-7; 8 bases are a match to TRBD1. Germline V gene data show CDR1 as SGHRS and CDR2 as YFSETQ. J was trimmed by 4 bases and V by 3 bases; bases with no gene match: 9. This CDR3 comprises 15 residues. CDR3 region: CASSWGQGASYEQYF. The DNA for the CDR3 is TGCGCCAGCAGCTGGGGGCAGGGGGCATCGTACGAGCAGTACTTC.

Here the CDR3 reads CASSPQDGRLGTNEKLFF. Here the CDR3 DNA reads TGTGCCAGCAGCCCACAAGATGGGAGACTAGGCACTAATGAAAAACTGTTTTTT. This chain links TRBV3-1 (or the pseudogene TRBV3-2) with TRBJ1-4, with D hard to call. The CDR3 consists of 18 residues. The ends were cut back, 4 bases at V and 2 bases at J, with 20 bases in the middle. CDR1 is LGHDT and CDR2 is YNNKEL in the germline V gene (reference sequence).

The chain recombines TRBV6-4 with TRBJ1-1; tentatively, D is TRBD1 (5 bases). V was clipped by 8 bases and J by 5 bases, with 15 bases between them. The CDR3 extends over 13 amino acids. The germline gives CDR1 MRHNA, CDR2 SNTAGT. In nucleotides, the CDR3 is TGTGCCAGCCGGGCAGGGTTCGGAACTGAAGCTTTCTTT. Its translation: CASRAGFGTEAFF.

The chain uses TRBV7-2 and TRBJ1-1, with a possible D match to TRBD1 (5 bases). CDR3 length: 17 residues. The V end was cut by 8 bases, the J end by 1 base, with 23 bases between. Germline CDR1 and CDR2: SGHTA and FQGNSA. The CDR3 protein is CASFIFGTEGANTEAFF. The CDR3 bases are TGTGCCAGCTTTATCTTCGGGACCGAAGGGGCGAACACTGAAGCTTTCTTT.

The chain uses TRBV5-4 and TRBJ1-2, with 7 bases matching TRBD1. CDR1 SGHNT and CDR2 YYREEE come from the germline V gene (reference sequence). The ends lost 0 bases at V and 4 bases at J; junction bases unmatched: 6. This CDR3 has 15 amino acids. The CDR3 sequence: CASSLDRTGPYGYTF. The CDR3, as DNA: TGTGCCAGCAGCTTGGACAGGACAGGTCCCTATGGCTACACCTTC.

V and J are TRBV24-1 and TRBJ1-5, with no clear D. Germline loops: CDR1 KGHDR, CDR2 SFDVKD. CDR3 length: 14 amino acids. Trimming removed 4 bases from V and 0 bases from J, with 6 bases in between. The CDR3 DNA reads as TGTGCCACCAGTGAAAACTATAGCAATCAGCCCCAGCATTTT. Translating gives CATSENYSNQPQHF.

The V gene is TRBV5-1, the J gene TRBJ2-7; D possibly uses TRBD1 or TRBD2 (6 bases each). The germline V gene has CDR1 SGHRS and CDR2 YFSETQ. The V end lost 5 bases, the J end lost 2 bases, and 14 bases lay between the germline ends. CDR3 length equals 14 residues. The CDR3 nucleotides read TGCGCCAGCAGACCGGGGGCGCCGGCCTACGAGCAGTACTTC. This sequence encodes CASRPGAPAYEQYF.

The chain recombines TRBV2 with TRBJ1-4; 7 bases line up with TRBD1. The germline CDR1 and CDR2 sequences are SNHLY and FYNNEI. This CDR3 contains 14 residues. V lost 6 bases and J lost 8; bases outside the gene matches: 9. The CDR3 DNA follows: TGTGCCAGCAGGGGTGACAGGGACCAAGAAAAACTGTTTTTT. Its translation: CASRGDRDQEKLFF.

The rearrangement uses TRBV4-2 and TRBJ1-3; the match to TRBD1 covers 8 bases. CDR3 length equals 15 residues. V lost 0 bases, J lost 8 bases, and 6 bases stayed unmatched. Looked up from germline, CDR1 is LGHNA and CDR2 is YNFKEQ. CDR3 DNA: TGTGCCAGCAGCCAAGACCCAGGGGGCCTGGACACCATATATTTT. This sequence encodes CASSQDPGGLDTIYF.

The rearrangement joins TRBV9 to TRBJ2-7; D is uncertain. The CDR3 loop spans 19 amino acids. The germline V and J ends were trimmed by 2 bases and 2 bases, with 26 bases remaining between them. Germline values: CDR1 SGDLS, CDR2 YYNGEE. The CDR3: CASSVGLSQALDLTYEQYF. The CDR3 region has the DNA TGTGCCAGCAGCGTGGGCCTGTCACAAGCACTCGACCTGACCTACGAGCAGTACTTC.

The CDR3 DNA is TGTGCCAGTAGTATCCAGGGGGAAGTGGCCAACGTCCTGACTTTC. It translates to CASSIQGEVANVLTF. The chain links TRBV19 to TRBJ2-6; 7 bases are shared with TRBD1. Germline CDR1 reads LNHDA; CDR2 reads SQIVND (reference sequence). J was trimmed by 6 bases and V by 3 bases; bases with no gene match: 5. The CDR3 totals 15 residues.

The chain employs TRBV3-1 (or the pseudogene TRBV3-2) and TRBJ1-1; D is ambiguous. The V gene lost 6 bases and the J gene lost 4 bases, with 15 bases spanning the gap. This CDR3 region has 14 residues. CDR1 LGHDT and CDR2 YNNKEL come from the germline V gene (reference sequence). The CDR3 sequence is CASSASVEGTEAFF. For the CDR3, the DNA is TGTGCCAGCAGTGCTTCAGTGGAGGGCACTGAAGCTTTCTTT.

The chain joins TRBV19 to TRBJ1-5, with D unclear. The germline CDR1 and CDR2 sequences are LNHDA and SQIVND (reference sequence). V was cut by 5 bases and J by 6 bases, with 5 bases left in between. The CDR3 contains 11 residues. Written as DNA, the CDR3 is TGTGCCAGTAGTTCCGGTCAGCCCCAGCATTTT. Translated, it gives CASSSGQPQHF.

In its sample, this clone was seen once. The CDR3 loop is CASSSGANTGELFF. CDR3 in DNA: TGCGCCAGCAGCTCAGGGGCGAACACCGGGGAGCTGTTTTTT. This rearrangement joins TRBV5-1 to TRBJ2-2; TRBD1 might be the D (6 bases). There are 14 residues in the CDR3. The V end lost 3 bases, the J end lost 0 bases, and 6 bases lay between the germline ends. Per the germline V gene, CDR1 is SGHRS and CDR2 is YFSETQ.

The chain employs TRBV19 and TRBJ1-2; D remains unclear. CDR3 length equals 16 residues. Trimming removed 3 bases from V and 4 bases from J, with 18 bases in between. From germline, CDR1 is LNHDA and CDR2 SQIVND (reference sequence). DNA of the CDR3: TGTGCCAGTAGTATCTCTCCCTCGACGGGCAGCTATGGCTACACCTTC. It is translated as CASSISPSTGSYGYTF.

The V gene is TRBV2, the J gene TRBJ1-5; D may be TRBD1 (6 bases). CDR1 SNHLY and CDR2 FYNNEI come from the germline V gene. The V end was cut by 3 bases, the J end by 7 bases, with 16 bases between. There are 15 residues in the CDR3. The CDR3, as DNA: TGTGCCAGCAGTGACGCCAGGGGATATGGGCAGCCCCAGCATTTT. Its protein product is CASSDARGYGQPQHF.

The chain employs TRBV5-6 and TRBJ1-5; D is ambiguous. Trimming left V 4 bases short and J 4 bases short, with 18 bases between. The CDR3 runs to 16 residues. Germline loops: CDR1 SGHDT, CDR2 YYEEEE. The CDR3 sequence is CASSLRWGTSNQPQHF. DNA for the CDR3: TGTGCCAGCAGCCTAAGGTGGGGTACATCGAATCAGCCCCAGCATTTT. The whole variable domain, filled in from reference TRBV5-6 and TRBJ1-5, reads DAGVTQSPTHLIKTRGQQVTLRCSPKSGHDTVSWYQQALGQGPQFIFQYYEEEERQRGNFPDRFSGHQFPNYSSELNVNALLLGDSALYLCASSLRWGTSNQPQHFGDGTRLSIL.

The gene calls are TRBV30 and TRBJ1-5; TRBD1 is a possible D gene (5 bases). Trimming removed 3 bases from V and 4 bases from J, with 13 bases in between. The CDR3 length is 14 residues. Per germline, CDR1 GTSNPN and CDR2 SVGIG (reference sequence). CDR3 sequence reads: CAWSLVTANQPQHF. The CDR3 region has the DNA TGTGCCTGGAGCCTCGTGACAGCTAATCAGCCCCAGCATTTT.